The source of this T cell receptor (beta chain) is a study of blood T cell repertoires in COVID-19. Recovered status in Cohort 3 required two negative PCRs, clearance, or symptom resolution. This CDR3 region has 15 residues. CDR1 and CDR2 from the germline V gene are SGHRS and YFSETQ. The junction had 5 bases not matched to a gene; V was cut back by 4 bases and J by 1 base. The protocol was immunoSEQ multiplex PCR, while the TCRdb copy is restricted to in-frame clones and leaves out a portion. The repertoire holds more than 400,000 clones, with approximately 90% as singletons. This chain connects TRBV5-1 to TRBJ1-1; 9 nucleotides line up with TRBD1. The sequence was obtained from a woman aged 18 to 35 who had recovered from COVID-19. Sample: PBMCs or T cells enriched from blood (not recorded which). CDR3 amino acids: CASSHLQGANTEAFF. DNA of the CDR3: TGCGCCAGCAGCCACTTACAGGGGGCGAACACTGAAGCTTTCTTT.